These 14 T cell receptor beta chains share one sample of origin, sequenced in a study of spatial heterogeneity in lung cancer. Regarding time point: sample taken at primary tumor resection. In each case, whole RNA from tumor, nontumor lung or frozen PBMC was sequenced unsorted. In TCRdb, the 5' RACE reads were re-called with MiXCR into one record per CDR3 protein. The table shows around 45,000 distinct CDR3 sequences, with roughly 10% occurring only once. The starting material was PBMCs, obtained at surgery. These receptors were collected from a female donor with early-stage non-small cell lung cancer.

This chain uses TRBV12-3 or TRBV12-4 with TRBJ2-1; 9 bases are shared with TRBD2. There are 15 residues in the CDR3. The V segment lost 8 bases and the J segment 4 bases; nucleotides outside the gene matches: 9. CDR3 coding DNA: TGTGCCAGCGCACCGGGACTAGCCGCGTACAATGAGCAGTTCTTC. Its protein product is CASAPGLAAYNEQFF.

The chain joins TRBV14 to TRBJ1-2; 7 nucleotides align to TRBD1. Per the germline V gene, CDR1 is SGHDN and CDR2 is FVKESK. V trimming: 2 bases; J trimming: 2 bases; junction bases outside the gene matches: 5. This CDR3 has 15 amino acids. The CDR3 DNA follows: TGTGCCAGCAGCCAACCGGGACAGAAGAACTATGGCTACACCTTC. As protein: CASSQPGQKNYGYTF.

This clonotype was observed at least ten times. The chain links TRBV6-6 to TRBJ2-1; 9 nucleotides match TRBD1. The CDR3 is made up of 15 amino acids. J lost 5 bases, V lost 5 bases, and 7 bases had no gene match. Germline loops: CDR1 MNHNY, CDR2 SVGAGI (reference sequence). This CDR3 is CASSQKGQGNNEQFF. DNA of the CDR3: TGTGCCAGCAGTCAGAAGGGACAGGGAAACAATGAGCAGTTCTTC.

A remark on this clonotype: This sequence may be a read error, since a much larger clone differs from it by one base. V gene TRBV6-5 combines with J gene TRBJ1-1, with D unclear. Germline V gene lookup returns CDR1 MNHEY and CDR2 SVGAGI. The CDR3 totals 11 residues. The CDR3 loop is CASSYGPEVFF. For the CDR3, the DNA is TGTGCCAGCAGTTACGGCCCTGAAGTTTTCTTT.

The genes are TRBV7-9 and TRBJ1-2; D remains unclear. Between the trimmed V and J ends, which lost 0 bases and 4 bases, there was a span of 9 bases. The CDR3 is made up of 14 amino acids. Germline V gene data show CDR1 as SEHNR and CDR2 as FQNEAQ (reference sequence). CDR3 region: CASSLAGEGYGYTF. DNA for the CDR3: TGTGCCAGCAGCTTAGCCGGGGAAGGCTATGGCTACACCTTC.

The chain has TRBV19 and TRBJ2-1; D is ambiguous. V was cut by 1 base and J by 5 bases, with 9 bases left in between. The CDR3 runs 14 residues. Germline CDR1 reads LNHDA; CDR2 reads SQIVND (reference sequence). CDR3 nucleotides: TGTGCCAGTAGTATAGGTTGGCACGACAATGAGCAGTTCTTC. This gives the protein CASSIGWHDNEQFF.

A few counts support this clonotype. V usage is TRBV2 and J usage is TRBJ2-7; the D is unclear. The germline gives CDR1 SNHLY, CDR2 FYNNEI. The CDR3 has 12 amino acids. V was shortened by 5 bases and J by 7 bases, with 12 bases between the two germline ends. DNA of the CDR3: TGTGCCAGCAGTTACAGAGACGGGGAGCAGTACTTC. Its translation: CASSYRDGEQYF.

This clonotype was counted a few times. The chain links TRBV5-1 to TRBJ2-3, with 7 positions matching TRBD1. J gave up 2 bases and V 4 bases, and 7 bases lay outside the gene matches. The CDR3 consists of 15 residues. CDR1 is SGHRS and CDR2 is YFSETQ in the germline V gene. The CDR3 is CASSTKTGFTDTQYF. The CDR3 nucleotides read TGCGCCAGCAGCACCAAGACAGGGTTCACAGATACGCAGTATTTT.

This clonotype was recorded a few times. The rearrangement uses TRBV25-1 and TRBJ1-2, with D possibly being TRBD1 (5 bases). There are 14 residues in the CDR3. Germline CDR1 is MGHDK and CDR2 is SYGVNS. V dropped 6 bases and J dropped 3 bases, with 14 bases sitting between them. This CDR3 is CASRKTGLHYGYTF. The CDR3 DNA sequence: TGTGCCAGCAGGAAAACAGGTCTACACTATGGCTACACCTTC.

Many counts were recorded for this clonotype. The rearrangement joins TRBV15 to TRBJ2-1; tentative D call: TRBD1 (5 bases). The CDR3 is 19 amino acids. The V end was cut by 0 bases, the J end by 0 bases, with 18 bases between. Per germline, CDR1 LNHNV and CDR2 YYDKDF (reference sequence). The CDR3 loop is CATSRDPSRQLSSYNEQFF. The CDR3 DNA is TGTGCCACCAGCAGAGATCCCTCTCGACAGCTTAGCTCCTACAATGAGCAGTTCTTC.

The rearrangement uses TRBV5-1 and TRBJ2-7, with 8 positions matching TRBD1. The CDR3 runs 16 residues. V gave up 1 base and J gave up 7 bases; unmatched junction bases: 13. Germline V gene sequence: CDR1 SGHRS, CDR2 YFSETQ. CDR3 DNA sequence: TGCGCCAGCAGCTTGTCGGGGCCAGGGGGCACGAGAGAGCAGTACTTC. It yields the protein CASSLSGPGGTREQYF.

The chain recombines TRBV7-3 with TRBJ2-3; possibly TRBD1 for D (6 bases). This CDR3 is 14 amino acids long. CDR1 is SGHTA and CDR2 is FQGTGA in the germline V gene. V was shortened by 5 bases and J by 4 bases, with 13 bases between the two germline ends. In DNA form, the CDR3 reads TGTGCCAGCAGCCCCACCCCAGGGGCAGATACGCAGTATTTT. Its translation: CASSPTPGADTQYF.

This clonotype was detected only a few times. CDR3 nucleotides: TGTGCCAGCAGCGAGGACGGCTACGACGAGCAGTACTTC. Translation gives CASSEDGYDEQYF. The chain has TRBV9 and TRBJ2-7; D is ambiguous. V was clipped by 3 bases and J by 5 bases, with 12 bases between them. CDR3 length: 13 amino acids. Germline CDR1 is SGDLS and CDR2 is YYNGEE.

The V and J genes are TRBV6-2 or TRBV6-3 and TRBJ2-1; TRBD2 might be the D (6 bases). Trimming stripped 7 bases from V and 3 bases from J, with 10 bases between. Per germline, CDR1 MNHEY and CDR2 SVGEGT. This CDR3 has 13 amino acids. The CDR3 coding sequence is TGTGCCAGCAATCCGCGGGGCTACAATGAGCAGTTCTTC. Translation gives CASNPRGYNEQFF.